The 29 T cell receptor beta chains listed next were all sequenced from one sample in a study of blood T cells in healthy people across ages (dated by TCRdb to between 2014 and 2017). Library prep was done by 5' RACE. Sequencing was carried out with an Illumina HiSeq 2500. A second PCR of about 7 to 12 cycles was performed with a sample-barcoded 5' primer and a J-beta primer mix. TCRdb handled the public reads itself, with Q25 trimming in fastp and clone calling in MiXCR, and kept productive beta chains. Every distinct CDR3 protein forms one entry, paired with its most common genes and DNA. The sample contains around 1.5 million distinct CDR3 sequences, approximately 63% of them found a single time. Of the sample, roughly 6.3% falls within the top ten clones. Sample: blood. The receptors were gathered from a young man in good health.

J is TRBJ2-7 and V is TRBV27; possibly TRBD1 for D (5 bases). Germline CDR1 reads MNHEY; CDR2 reads SMNVEV (reference sequence). Trimming cost V 0 bases and J 2 bases, with 11 bases left between them. This CDR3 is built from 15 residues. The CDR3 DNA sequence: TGTGCCAGCAGTTTATCAACAGGTTCACCCTACGAGCAGTACTTC. Protein product: CASSLSTGSPYEQYF.

This clonotype appeared a few times. The genes are TRBV28 and TRBJ2-4, with TRBD2 identical over 8 bases. The closer fit of TRBJ2-5 to the DNA end suggests the J call may be wrong. CDR1 is MDHEN, CDR2 SYDVKM, per germline. The CDR3 contains 16 residues. CDR3 DNA sequence: TGTGCCAGCAGTTTTGTCTGGCGGGGGGCCTTCGAGACCCAGTACTTC. As protein: CASSFVWRGAFETQYF.

This clonotype appeared a single time. The gene calls are TRBV20-1 and TRBJ1-1; D gene uncertain. V shed 0 bases and J shed 5 bases, with 13 bases lying between them. This CDR3 comprises 14 residues. Germline loops: CDR1 DFQATT, CDR2 SNEGSKA (reference sequence). CDR3 region: CSARDPGSRTEAFF. As DNA, the CDR3 is TGCAGTGCTAGAGACCCGGGGAGTAGGACTGAAGCTTTCTTT.

V gene TRBV3-1 combines with J gene TRBJ2-7; 8 bases map to TRBD1. This CDR3 is built from 14 residues. Germline V gives CDR1 LGHDT, CDR2 YNNKEL (reference sequence). V trimming: 1 base; J trimming: 6 bases; junction bases outside the gene matches: 5. CDR3 DNA: TGTGCCAGCAGCCAAGGCCTGACAGGGGTCGAGCAGTACTTC. Residues: CASSQGLTGVEQYF.

Worth noting for this clonotype: A junction boundary mismatches the germline segment, possibly from a read error. The chain couples TRBV11-2 to TRBJ2-1; 12 nucleotides match TRBD2. The CDR3 totals 16 residues. In germline, CDR1 is SGHAT, CDR2 FQNNGV. The CDR3 DNA follows: TGTGCCAGCAGCCGTGGGACTAGCGGGCCCTACAGTGAGCAGTTCTTC. Protein sequence: CASSRGTSGPYSEQFF.

V usage is TRBV27 and J usage is TRBJ1-5; D unresolved. This CDR3 region has 15 residues. Trimming removed 4 bases at V and 9 bases at J, with 19 bases between. In germline, CDR1 is MNHEY, CDR2 SMNVEV (reference sequence). The CDR3 protein is CASSSRTGVSRPQHF. The CDR3 bases are TGTGCCAGCAGTTCCAGGACTGGTGTTAGTCGGCCCCAGCATTTT.

This clonotype was picked up a small number of times. J is TRBJ1-1 and V is TRBV20-1; D remains unclear. The length of the CDR3 is 16 residues. The V gene's germline CDR1 is DFQATT and CDR2 SNEGSKA (reference sequence). V lost 0 bases to trimming and J lost 1 base, with 15 bases between them. CDR3 bases: TGCAGTGCTAGAGATCTCCTAACGGACCCGAACACTGAAGCTTTCTTT. Its translation is CSARDLLTDPNTEAFF.

Only one count was recorded for this clonotype. V usage is TRBV5-6 and J usage is TRBJ1-2, with 10 bases identical to TRBD1. Germline CDR1 is SGHDT and CDR2 is YYEEEE. With 6 bases clipped from V and 4 bases from J, the junction kept 12 bases outside the gene matches. This CDR3 is 16 amino acids long. CDR3 sequence (DNA): TGTGCCAGCATCCCCACCAGGACAGGGGGTCGCTATGGCTACACCTTC. Translated, it gives CASIPTRTGGRYGYTF.

The rearrangement links TRBV7-9 to TRBJ2-2; TRBD2 agrees at 8 bases. This CDR3 comprises 16 residues. Per germline, CDR1 SEHNR and CDR2 FQNEAQ (reference sequence). V lost 5 bases, J lost 2 bases, and 7 bases stayed unmatched. The CDR3 here is CASSPGGIFNTGELFF. CDR3 coding DNA: TGTGCCAGCAGCCCGGGGGGGATCTTTAACACCGGGGAGCTGTTTTTT.

This clonotype was counted a few times. The chain is built from TRBV6-6 and TRBJ1-5; 9 bases are a match to TRBD1. After removal of 6 bases from V and 4 bases from J, the junction contained 4 bases not matched to a gene. Germline loops: CDR1 MNHNY, CDR2 SVGAGI (reference sequence). The CDR3 loop spans 14 amino acids. CDR3 coding DNA: TGTGCCAGCAGGGGCGGACAGGGGAATCAGCCCCAGCATTTT. As protein: CASRGGQGNQPQHF.

J is TRBJ2-3 and V is TRBV6-5; 13 bases align to TRBD2. Germline V gives CDR1 MNHEY, CDR2 SVGAGI. V dropped 0 bases and J dropped 1; count of bases not matched to a gene: 10. The CDR3 has 20 residues. CDR3: CASSYSALAGGPSGTDTQYF. DNA for the CDR3: TGTGCCAGCAGTTACTCCGCACTAGCGGGAGGGCCCTCGGGCACAGATACGCAGTATTTT.

This clonotype was seen a few times. The chain employs TRBV20-1 and TRBJ1-1; D unclear. The CDR3 is 11 amino acids. CDR1 and CDR2 from the germline V gene are DFQATT and SNEGSKA (reference sequence). V was clipped by 1 base and J by 3 bases, with 3 bases between them. CDR3 sequence: CSARVDTEAFF. CDR3 coding DNA: TGCAGTGCTAGAGTAGACACTGAAGCTTTCTTT.

The chain has TRBV6-6 and TRBJ1-5; D is unclear. The germline V gene encodes CDR1 MNHNY and CDR2 SVGAGI (reference sequence). V lost 8 bases and J lost 7, with 15 bases in between. This CDR3 has 13 amino acids. For the CDR3, the DNA is TGTGCCAGCCGGCGGTCCTCACGCCAGCCCCAGCATTTT. It yields the protein CASRRSSRQPQHF.

Details on this clonotype: The junction does not match germline at one end; this may be a read error. J is TRBJ2-1 and V is TRBV5-1, with D tentatively TRBD2 (7 bases). Germline V gives CDR1 SGHRS, CDR2 YFSETQ. The CDR3 contains 13 residues. CDR3 sequence reads: CTSSSGTLNEQFF. CDR3 bases: TGCACCAGCAGCAGCGGGACATTAAATGAGCAGTTCTTC.

This chain connects TRBV20-1 to TRBJ2-7, with 7 bases aligning to TRBD2. J was trimmed by 0 bases and V by 6 bases; bases with no gene match: 5. CDR1 DFQATT and CDR2 SNEGSKA come from the germline V gene (reference sequence). This CDR3 has 13 amino acids. The DNA of the CDR3 is TGCAGTGCCACTAGCGACAGCTCCTACGAGCAGTACTTC. Translating it yields CSATSDSSYEQYF.

This clonotype was counted only a few times. This chain uses TRBV6-1 with TRBJ1-1; D remains ambiguous. CDR1 is MNHNS and CDR2 is SASEGT in the germline V gene. The CDR3 sequence is 13 residues long. With 7 bases removed from V and 0 bases from J, the gap between germline ends came to 9 bases. The CDR3 is CASTSGMNTEAFF. The CDR3 DNA sequence: TGTGCCAGCACCTCAGGTATGAACACTGAAGCTTTCTTT.

In regard to this clonotype: At one boundary the junction diverges from the germline segment, which might be a read error. The J gene is TRBJ2-6, the V gene TRBV5-8, with D maybe TRBD2 (5 bases). The CDR3 totals 19 residues. Germline V lookup: CDR1 SGHTS, CDR2 YDEGEE. The CDR3 reads CVSRLALRSGNSGANVLTF. The CDR3 DNA reads TGTGTCAGCAGACTCGCCCTCCGCAGCGGAAATTCTGGGGCCAACGTCCTGACTTTC. The full variable domain, in which reference TRBV5-8 and TRBJ2-6 provide the parts outside the CDR3, is EAGVTQSPTHLIKTRGQQATLRCSPISGHTSVYWYQQALGLGLQFLLWYDEGEERNRGNFPPRFSGRQFPNYSSELNVNALELEDSALYLCVSRLALRSGNSGANVLTFGAGSRLTVL.

In the case of this clonotype: A junction boundary mismatches the germline segment, possibly from a read error. The V gene is TRBV12-3 or TRBV12-4, the J gene TRBJ2-3, with D tentatively TRBD1 (5 bases). CDR3 length equals 17 residues. DNA for the CDR3: TGTGCCAGCAACCCCAGCAGGACACTGGGGATCACAGATACGGAGTATTTT. This gives the protein CASNPSRTLGITDTEYF.

This clonotype turned up a few times. V and J are TRBV27 and TRBJ2-1; 8 bases are shared with TRBD2. The length of the CDR3 is 14 residues. The J segment lost 3 bases and the V segment lost 6 bases, leaving 4 bases of the junction unmatched. The germline V gene encodes CDR1 MNHEY and CDR2 SMNVEV (reference sequence). CDR3 in amino acids: CASSREGVYNEQFF. CDR3 bases: TGTGCCAGCAGCCGGGAGGGCGTCTACAATGAGCAGTTCTTC.

J is TRBJ2-5 and V is TRBV4-1; the match to TRBD2 covers 9 bases. Germline V gene data show CDR1 as MGHRA and CDR2 as YSYEKL. The CDR3 sequence is 16 residues long. The J segment lost 5 bases and the V segment lost 2 bases, leaving 9 bases of the junction unmatched. CDR3 sequence reads: CASSQSLAGLVETQYF. In DNA form, the CDR3 reads TGCGCCAGCAGCCAAAGCCTAGCGGGGTTGGTTGAGACCCAGTACTTC.

The rearrangement uses TRBV7-6 and TRBJ2-4; D is perhaps TRBD1 (5 bases). Trimming removed 2 bases at V and 8 bases at J, with 13 bases between. CDR3 size: 14 residues. CDR1 and CDR2 (germline): SGHVS, FNYEAQ. The CDR3 region has the DNA TGTGCCAGCAGCTTATCTGTAGGGGTAGACATTCAGTACTTC. As protein: CASSLSVGVDIQYF. Full variable domain (missing parts from reference TRBV7-6 and TRBJ2-4): GAGVSQSPRYKVTKRGQDVALRCDPISGHVSLYWYRQALGQGPEFLTYFNYEAQQDKSGLPNDRFSAERPEGSISTLTIQRTEQRDSAMYRCASSLSVGVDIQYFGAGTRLSVL.

This clonotype was observed a handful of times. V gene TRBV6-5 combines with J gene TRBJ2-7, with 9 bases aligning to TRBD1. After removal of 6 bases from V and 2 bases from J, the junction contained 8 bases not matched to a gene. Germline V gene data show CDR1 as MNHEY and CDR2 as SVGAGI. The CDR3 contains 15 residues. This CDR3 is CASRYLDRGAYEQYF. CDR3 in DNA: TGTGCCAGCAGATACCTCGACAGGGGGGCCTACGAGCAGTACTTC.

This clonotype was picked up a small number of times. The chain recombines TRBV9 with TRBJ2-3; 8 nucleotides line up with TRBD1. CDR1 is SGDLS, CDR2 YYNGEE, per germline. This CDR3 comprises 13 residues. Losses at the gene ends were 1 base for V and 12 bases for J; bases not matched to a gene: 7. The CDR3 region is CASSVSGGQGQYF. Written as DNA, the CDR3 is TGTGCCAGCAGCGTATCGGGCGGACAGGGACAGTATTTT.

This chain uses TRBV12-3 or TRBV12-4 with TRBJ2-2; D assignment may be TRBD1 or TRBD2 (5 bases each). Trimming removed 5 bases from V and 10 bases from J, with 11 bases in between. This CDR3 is built from 12 residues. The DNA of the CDR3 is TGTGCCAGCAGTCCGGGGCCCGAGGAGCTGTTTTTT. It encodes CASSPGPEELFF.

The rearrangement uses TRBV28 and TRBJ2-3, with TRBD2 matching 8 bases. Germline V gives CDR1 MDHEN, CDR2 SYDVKM. Trimming removed 4 bases from V and 2 bases from J; junction bases left unmatched: 8. There are 16 residues in the CDR3. The CDR3 reads CASSSPGGTDTDTQYF. CDR3 in DNA: TGTGCCAGCAGTTCCCCGGGGGGGACCGACACAGATACGCAGTATTTT.

The rearrangement joins TRBV6-6 to TRBJ1-4, with D perhaps matching TRBD1 (5 bases). V dropped 7 bases and J dropped 5 bases, with 17 bases sitting between them. There are 15 residues in the CDR3. Germline CDR1 reads MNHNY; CDR2 reads SVGAGI (reference sequence). CDR3 region: CASTPRGGGNEKLFF. The CDR3 DNA follows: TGTGCCAGCACCCCTCGGGGGGGAGGGAATGAAAAACTGTTTTTT.

This clonotype was observed at least ten times. This chain connects TRBV3-1 to TRBJ2-1, with D possibly called TRBD1 or TRBD2 (5 bases each). The germline CDR1 and CDR2 sequences are LGHDT and YNNKEL (reference sequence). Trimming left V 4 bases short and J 3 bases short, with 7 bases between. This CDR3 spans 13 amino acids. The CDR3 loop is CASSPRGYNEQFF. The DNA of the CDR3 is TGTGCCAGCAGCCCGAGGGGCTACAATGAGCAGTTCTTC.

This clonotype was detected only a few times. The chain combines TRBV9 with TRBJ2-1, with D maybe TRBD2 (6 bases). The CDR3 spans 13 residues. Trimming removed 0 bases at V and 14 bases at J, with 15 bases between. Germline V CDR1 and CDR2: SGDLS, YYNGEE. CDR3 loop: CASSVDGTPPEFF. Written as DNA, the CDR3 is TGTGCCAGCAGCGTAGACGGGACTCCGCCGGAGTTCTTC. Full variable domain (remainder filled in from reference TRBV9 and TRBJ2-1): DSGVTQTPKHLITATGQRVTLRCSPRSGDLSVYWYQQSLDQGLQFLIQYYNGEERAKGNILERFSAQQFPDLHSELNLSSLELGDSALYFCASSVDGTPPEFFGPGTRLTVL.

This clonotype appeared a few times. V usage is TRBV7-6 and J usage is TRBJ2-3; unclear D gene. V was shortened by 0 bases and J by 3 bases, with 13 bases between the two germline ends. In germline, CDR1 is SGHVS, CDR2 FNYEAQ. CDR3 length equals 16 residues. The CDR3 DNA follows: TGTGCCAGCAGCTTAGCGTACGGCGGATCAACAGATACGCAGTATTTT. Protein sequence: CASSLAYGGSTDTQYF.